Sequencing of this T cell receptor (beta chain) was carried out in a study of T-cell reconstitution after alpha-beta-depleted transplantation in children. This CDR3 has 20 amino acids. The J segment lost 3 bases and the V segment lost 0 bases, leaving 18 bases of the junction unmatched. From germline, CDR1 is SGHRS and CDR2 YFSETQ. Unique molecular identifiers were used to barcode this TCRbeta library. TCRdb reanalysed the PCR reads using MiXCR and keeps one entry per CDR3 protein. The sample holds hundreds of thousands of distinct CDR3 sequences, roughly a tenth seen once. This clonotype was counted many times.

The source of this sequence is a human donor who donated a stem cell graft to a child with acute myeloid leukemia. The V call is TRBV5-1, the J call TRBJ1-1; 9 positions match TRBD1. The sequenced sample was PBMCs from the stem cell graft donor, obtained from the stem cell graft. The CDR3 loop is CASSLGERTGATGGYTEAFF. DNA for the CDR3: TGCGCCAGCAGCTTGGGGGAACGGACAGGGGCCACCGGAGGGTACACTGAAGCTTTCTTT.